This T cell receptor beta chain was documented in a study of blood T cell repertoires in COVID-19. Study context: Specimens from acute and convalescent COVID-19 originated in the United States, Italy and Spain. The cDNA or gDNA used as material had been derived from T cells, B-cell-depleted T cells, or PBMCs.

CDR3 size: 14 residues. Germline assignment: CDR1 SNHLY and CDR2 FYNNEI. V lost 3 bases to trimming and J lost 4 bases; unmatched junction nucleotides: 3. The authors' processing: Estimation of nucleated cell counts was performed using reference gene primer amplification. Data came from immunoSEQ multiplex PCR; TCRdb stores just in-frame clones and leaves some out. From that table come the V and J calls and clone size; the DNA was used to work out D and trimming. The table records about 76,000 clones, approximately 86% of them present only once. The clonotype comes from a human donor in a cohort sampled during active COVID-19. Source material: peripheral blood. The chain links TRBV2 to TRBJ1-2; 9 bases are a match to TRBD1. The DNA for the CDR3 is TGTGCCAGCAGTGACGGACAGGGGCGCTATGGCTACACCTTC. Translating gives CASSDGQGRYGYTF.